This T cell receptor (beta chain) comes out of a study of blood T cell repertoires in COVID-19 (dated by TCRdb to about 2020). For the study in its entirety: Samples covering the acute and convalescent phases of COVID-19 were provided by collaborators in the United States, Italy and Spain. The material from the prospective study consisted of cDNA or gDNA derived from T cells, B-cell-depleted T cells, or PBMCs. Deeply sampled blood TCRbeta repertoires from subjects exposed to, actively infected with, or recovered from COVID-19 were included in the dataset. The repertoires were released in a freely available public database intended as a resource for research on the immune response to SARS-CoV-2. Samples were obtained from the ongoing ImmuneRACE study (first 160 participants) and from about 1,300 subjects provided by 6 global collaborators. A de-identified subject ID, COVID-19 status, age in years and sex were almost always included in the sample metadata. Where available, HLA class I and class II types were obtained from metadata supplied by the sample provider rather than from assay-based typing.

Trimming at the junction amounts to 5 bases on V and 3 bases on J, and the germline ends lie 13 bases apart. Spanning cysteine to phenylalanine, the CDR3 consists of 14 amino acids. The retained sequence is limited to the CDR3, 42 bases, with the frame set at the first base. The germline V gene encodes CDR1 LNHDA and CDR2 SQIVND (reference sequence). Each collaborating institution followed its own protocols to collect whole blood in K2EDTA tubes. For TCRbeta analysis, collaborators shipped samples as frozen whole blood, isolated PBMCs, or DNA extracted from either of those sample types. The immunoSEQ Assay, a bias-controlled multiplex PCR, was used to amplify TCRbeta CDR3 regions from genomic DNA. Processing in the source paper ran as follows. Nucleated cell counts per sample were estimated from amplification of reference gene primers within the assay. To quantify the absolute abundance of each unique TCRbeta CDR3 rearrangement, sequence reads were collapsed and filtered. Productive Simpson clonality was computed per sample as the square root of Simpson's diversity index over productive rearrangements. TCRdb took over this immuneACCESS table, retaining in-frame rearrangements with V and J assigned. Such tables are incomplete; in checked studies, under half of the missing clones stem from an unresolved V gene, and the remainder is unexplained. From that table come the V and J calls and clone size; the DNA was used to work out D and trimming. Counted in this sample were 130,000 to 150,000 clones; 75% to 85% of them appeared once. The ten largest account for more than 8.5% of the sample.

What the work shows at the level of the full study, not this receptor alone: How much clinical and demographic metadata was included differed by source and by participant, and the metadata was provided uncurated.

As for this clone: This receptor's antigen is unknown. Base qualities are not provided; no much larger clone lies one nucleotide away.

Sequenced sample: peripheral blood. This sequence originates from a man aged 55 to 70 with active or convalescent COVID-19. The chain is assembled from TRBV19 and TRBJ1-2, with no confidently assigned D gene. The DNA reads TGTGCCAGTAGTCACGGAGGGAACGACTATGGCTACACCTTC. Translated, this is CASSHGGNDYGYTF.